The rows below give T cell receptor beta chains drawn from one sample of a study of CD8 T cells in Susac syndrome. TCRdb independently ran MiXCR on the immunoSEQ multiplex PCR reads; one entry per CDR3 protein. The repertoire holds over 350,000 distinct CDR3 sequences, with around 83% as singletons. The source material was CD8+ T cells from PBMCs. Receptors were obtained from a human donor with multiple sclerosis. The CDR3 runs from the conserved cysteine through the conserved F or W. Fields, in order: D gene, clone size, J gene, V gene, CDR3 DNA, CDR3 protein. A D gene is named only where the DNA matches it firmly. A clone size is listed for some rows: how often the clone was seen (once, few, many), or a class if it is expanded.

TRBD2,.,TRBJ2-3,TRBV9,TGTGCCAGCAGCACAGCAAGCGGGACCGGAACAGATACGCAGTATTTT,CASSTASGTGTDTQYF
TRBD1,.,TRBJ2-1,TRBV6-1,TGTGCCAGCAGCCCGCCCACAGGGGTTGCCTTTAATGAGCAGTTCTTC,CASSPPTGVAFNEQFF
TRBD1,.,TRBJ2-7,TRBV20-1,TGCAGTGCTAGAGCCGGCGCCGACAGGGGAGGCGAGCAGTACTTC,CSARAGADRGGEQYF
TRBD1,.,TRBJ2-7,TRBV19,TGTGCCAGTACGCCGGGACAGGGGATCTCCTACGAGCAGTACTTC,CASTPGQGISYEQYF
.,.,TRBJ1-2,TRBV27,TGTGCCAGCAGTTTTGGCCCTAACTATGGCTACACCTTC,CASSFGPNYGYTF
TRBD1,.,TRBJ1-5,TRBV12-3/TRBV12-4,TGTGCCAGCAGATACACAGGGGAAGGGCAGCCCCAGCATTTT,CASRYTGEGQPQHF
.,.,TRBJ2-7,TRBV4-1,TGCGCCAGCAGCCAAATAGGTAAAATCGAAGAGCAGTACTTC,CASSQIGKIEEQYF
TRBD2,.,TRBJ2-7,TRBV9,TGTGCCAGCAGTGCGGGGGGACTAGAAAATCACGAGCAGTACTTC,CASSAGGLENHEQYF
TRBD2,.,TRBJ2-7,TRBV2,TGTGCCAGCAGTGAAATCTCCTGGGAGGGACCAATTAGCTCCTACGAGCAGTACTTC,CASSEISWEGPISSYEQYF
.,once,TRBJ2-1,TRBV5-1,TGCGCCAGCAGCTTGGCCGGGCTAGACTCCTACAATGAGCAGTTCTTC,CASSLAGLDSYNEQFF
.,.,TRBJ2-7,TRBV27,TGTGCCAGCAGCCCCCGGGACAAGTCCTACGAGCAGTACTTC,CASSPRDKSYEQYF
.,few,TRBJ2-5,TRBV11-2,TGTGCCAGCAGCTTAGAGGGCCAAGAGACCCAGTACTTC,CASSLEGQETQYF
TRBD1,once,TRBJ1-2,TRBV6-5,TGTGCCAGCAGTTACTCGAATTCAGGGGGCGCCTATGGCTACACCTTC,CASSYSNSGGAYGYTF
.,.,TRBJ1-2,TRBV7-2,TGTGCCAGCAGCTTAGGAGTTTCATTGGTTAACTATGGCTACACCTTC,CASSLGVSLVNYGYTF
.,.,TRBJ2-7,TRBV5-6,TGTGCCAGCAGCTCGAGATTCGGGGAGGAGCAGTACTTC,CASSSRFGEEQYF
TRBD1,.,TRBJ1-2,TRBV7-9,TGTGCCAGCAGCTTAGCCGACAGGGTGGATGGCTACACCTTC,CASSLADRVDGYTF
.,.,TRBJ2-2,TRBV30,TGTGCCTGGAGAGAAATAAGTGCCGGGGAGCTGTTTTTT,CAWREISAGELFF
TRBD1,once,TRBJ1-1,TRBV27,TGTGCCAGCAGTTTTTACGGGACAGGGGTTTTATTCGCTGAAGCTTTCTTT,CASSFYGTGVLFAEAFF
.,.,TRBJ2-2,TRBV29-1,TGCAGCGTTGAAGATTGGAGCGTTGGAACTAGCCGGAACACCGGGGAGCTGTTTTTT,CSVEDWSVGTSRNTGELFF
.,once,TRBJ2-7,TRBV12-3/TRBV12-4,TGTGCCAGCAGTCTCCCTTCCTGGGCCGAGCAGTACTTC,CASSLPSWAEQYF
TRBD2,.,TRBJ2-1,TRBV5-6,TGTGCCAGCAGCTACGGGACTAGCGGGTTCCTTTCCTACAATGAGCAGTTCTTC,CASSYGTSGFLSYNEQFF
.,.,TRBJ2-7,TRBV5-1,TGCGCCAGCAGCCCCGGGACTGATGACTACGAGCAGTACTTC,CASSPGTDDYEQYF